These 24 T cell receptor beta chains were sequenced from one sample in a study of shared clonotypes between healthy human individuals. Libraries were prepared by immunoSEQ multiplex PCR; TCRdb keeps only in-frame clonotypes and omits some of them. The data hold hundreds of thousands of clones, with more than 70% observed a single time. Sequences were obtained from memory CD4+ T cells sorted from blood. Stated subset: CD45RA-negative fraction. The source of these receptors is a woman in her thirties in good health.

This clone has ten or more counts. The CDR3: CASARNQGELAKNIQYF. The CDR3 DNA follows: TGTGCTAGTGCCCGGAACCAGGGGGAGTTAGCCAAAAACATTCAGTACTTC. The J gene is TRBJ2-4, the V gene TRBV12-5, with 7 nucleotides matching TRBD1. Germline CDR1 is LGHNT and CDR2 is FRNRAP. After removal of 7 bases from V and 0 bases from J, the junction contained 12 bases not matched to a gene. CDR3 length: 17 amino acids.

The V and J genes are TRBV6-5 and TRBJ1-1; D unresolved. CDR1 is MNHEY, CDR2 SVGAGI, per germline. Trimming stripped 3 bases from V and 2 bases from J, with 16 bases between. The CDR3 runs 16 residues. CDR3 nucleotide sequence: TGTGCCAGCAGTTATCTTTCCCTGGACGCTAACACTGAAGCTTTCTTT. Translated: CASSYLSLDANTEAFF.

The rearrangement joins TRBV29-1 to TRBJ2-1; 9 nucleotides line up with TRBD2. The CDR3 has 14 residues. The ends lost 4 bases at V and 6 bases at J; junction bases unmatched: 7. Germline V gene lookup returns CDR1 SQVTM and CDR2 ANQGSEA. In nucleotides, the CDR3 is TGCAGCGTTGCTGGCGGGAGGGCCCCCAATGAGCAGTTCTTC. Translated, it gives CSVAGGRAPNEQFF.

The chain has TRBV28 and TRBJ1-4; maybe TRBD1 (5 bases). The CDR3 is 13 amino acids. Trimming removed 8 bases from V and 8 bases from J, with 15 bases in between. The germline gives CDR1 MDHEN, CDR2 SYDVKM. The CDR3 loop reads CASHGGGFEKLFF. The CDR3 nucleotides are TGTGCCAGCCACGGGGGGGGATTCGAAAAACTGTTTTTT.

CDR3 residues: CASSYSGTGDIETQYF. CDR3 DNA sequence: TGTGCCAGCAGTTACTCCGGGACAGGGGATATAGAGACCCAGTACTTC. V usage is TRBV6-5 and J usage is TRBJ2-5; 10 nucleotides align to TRBD1. The CDR3 covers 16 residues. The junction had 5 bases not matched to a gene; V was cut back by 0 bases and J by 4 bases. The germline gives CDR1 MNHEY, CDR2 SVGAGI.

V is TRBV29-1 and J is TRBJ2-7, with D perhaps given as TRBD1 or TRBD2 (5 bases each). CDR3 size: 13 residues. The V gene's germline CDR1 is SQVTM and CDR2 ANQGSEA. V was trimmed by 6 bases and J by 3 bases, leaving 15 bases between them. The CDR3 bases are TGCAGCGTGTGGGAGTCAGGGCACTACGAGCAGTACTTC. Encoded protein: CSVWESGHYEQYF.

The J gene is TRBJ2-1, the V gene TRBV4-2; 12 bases line up with TRBD2. CDR3 length equals 18 residues. From germline, CDR1 is LGHNA and CDR2 YNFKEQ. The ends lost 0 bases at V and 7 bases at J; junction bases unmatched: 10. The DNA for the CDR3 is TGTGCCAGCAGCCAAGACCCTAGCGGGAGGGCCGGTCGGAATGAGCAGTTCTTC. This codes for CASSQDPSGRAGRNEQFF.

This clone came up once. The chain recombines TRBV7-9 with TRBJ1-4; D might be TRBD1 (6 bases). The V gene's germline CDR1 is SEHNR and CDR2 FQNEAQ (reference sequence). Trimming cost V 4 bases and J 11 bases, with 17 bases left between them. CDR3 length: 14 amino acids. As DNA, the CDR3 is TGTGCCAGCAGCTATCGGAACGAAGGGGGGAAACTGTTTTTT. Encoded protein: CASSYRNEGGKLFF.

The CDR3 nucleotides are TGCGCCAGCAGCCAAGTATCGATAGGCGGGAGGATCCAGCAGTTCTTC. Amino acids: CASSQVSIGGRIQQFF. The gene calls are TRBV4-1 and TRBJ2-1; 8 bases line up with TRBD2. Per the germline V gene, CDR1 is MGHRA and CDR2 is YSYEKL. This CDR3 region has 16 residues. V shed 1 base, J shed 11 bases, and the junction held 13 bases outside the gene matches.

The genes are TRBV28 and TRBJ1-1; TRBD1 aligns across 7 bases. CDR3 length: 16 residues. V lost 5 bases and J lost 0; bases outside the gene matches: 9. The germline gives CDR1 MDHEN, CDR2 SYDVKM. CDR3 in DNA: TGTGCCAGCAGTACCTACAGGGGCTCCTTGAACACTGAAGCTTTCTTT. It is translated as CASSTYRGSLNTEAFF.

This chain connects TRBV25-1 to TRBJ2-3; D gene ambiguous. Germline loops: CDR1 MGHDK, CDR2 SYGVNS. The CDR3 loop spans 14 amino acids. V was cut by 0 bases and J by 3 bases, with 7 bases left in between. This chain's CDR3 is CASSEYGVTDTQYF. The DNA for the CDR3 is TGTGCCAGCAGTGAATATGGGGTAACAGATACGCAGTATTTT.

CDR3 residues: CASSSPSGRVHEQYF. The CDR3 nucleotides are TGTGCCAGCAGTTCCCCTAGCGGGAGAGTCCACGAGCAGTACTTC. V and J are TRBV28 and TRBJ2-7, with 10 bases aligning to TRBD2. The V and J ends lost 4 bases and 5 bases, in that order; junction bases with no gene match: 8. The CDR3 is 15 amino acids. Germline V lookup: CDR1 MDHEN, CDR2 SYDVKM.

In its sample, this clone was seen a few times. The chain employs TRBV5-1 and TRBJ1-4; 8 bases agree with TRBD1. This CDR3 comprises 14 residues. The J segment lost 7 bases and the V segment lost 4 bases, leaving 6 bases of the junction unmatched. Germline V CDR1 and CDR2: SGHRS, YFSETQ. The CDR3 sequence is CASSPGGQVEKLFF. The CDR3 bases are TGCGCCAGCAGCCCGGGGGGACAGGTTGAAAAACTGTTTTTT.

This clone was detected only once. The chain has TRBV30 and TRBJ2-1; 8 positions agree with TRBD2. The V gene end was trimmed by 4 bases and the J gene end by 9 bases; junction bases not matched to a gene: 11. This CDR3 contains 14 residues. Germline V CDR1 and CDR2: GTSNPN, SVGIG (reference sequence). The CDR3 protein is CAWTPWPAGAEQFF. For the CDR3, the DNA is TGTGCCTGGACCCCATGGCCAGCGGGAGCTGAGCAGTTCTTC.

This sequence joins TRBV2 and TRBJ2-3, with TRBD2 identical over 13 bases. The length of the CDR3 is 18 residues. With V trimmed by 6 bases and J by 2 bases, 11 bases remained unmatched. CDR1 SNHLY and CDR2 FYNNEI come from the germline V gene. The CDR3: CASRRGLAGLTITDTQYF. The CDR3 DNA reads TGTGCCAGCAGGCGGGGACTAGCGGGATTGACGATCACAGATACGCAGTATTTT. Full variable domain (remainder filled in from reference TRBV2 and TRBJ2-3): EPEVTQTPSHQVTQMGQEVILRCVPISNHLYFYWYRQILGQKVEFLVSFYNNEISEKSEIFDDQFSVERPDGSNFTLKIRSTKLEDSAMYFCASRRGLAGLTITDTQYFGPGTRLTVL.

V gene TRBV10-1 combines with J gene TRBJ1-1; 10 bases are a match to TRBD1. V was pared by 6 bases and J by 5 bases, with 12 bases of the junction left unmatched. The CDR3 contains 16 residues. CDR1 and CDR2 (germline): WNHNN, SYGVQD (reference sequence). Written as DNA, the CDR3 is TGCGCCAGCAGCGGGGGCACTGGGACAGGGGTTACTGAAGCTTTCTTT. Its translation is CASSGGTGTGVTEAFF.

This CDR3 is CASSGQGVGYGYTF. CDR3 sequence (DNA): TGTGCCAGCAGTGGACAGGGGGTAGGGTATGGCTACACCTTC. The V and J genes are TRBV28 and TRBJ1-2, with TRBD1 matching over 10 bases. The CDR3 totals 14 residues. Germline-derived CDR1 and CDR2 are MDHEN and SYDVKM. V shed 5 bases and J 5 bases; nucleotides not matched to a gene: 5.

This clone has only a few counts. V is TRBV5-1 and J is TRBJ2-3; possible D gene TRBD2, 5 bases. The V and J ends lost 2 bases and 2 bases respectively, with 12 bases between them. This CDR3 spans 15 amino acids. Germline V gives CDR1 SGHRS, CDR2 YFSETQ. CDR3 amino acids: CASSFTSAATDTQYF. CDR3 in DNA: TGCGCCAGCAGCTTCACGTCAGCGGCCACAGATACGCAGTATTTT.

The chain couples TRBV6-1 to TRBJ2-1; D is possibly TRBD2 (5 bases). From germline, CDR1 is MNHNS and CDR2 SASEGT. The CDR3 runs 14 residues. V was shortened by 6 bases and J by 3 bases, with 12 bases between the two germline ends. The CDR3 loop reads CASRVTADYNEQFF. In DNA, the CDR3 is TGTGCCAGCAGGGTCACAGCGGACTACAATGAGCAGTTCTTC.

This clone was detected many times. The V call is TRBV2, the J call TRBJ2-1; 9 bases map to TRBD1. The junction had 3 bases not matched to a gene; V was cut back by 6 bases and J by 9 bases. CDR1 and CDR2 (germline): SNHLY, FYNNEI. This CDR3 is 12 amino acids long. CDR3 coding DNA: TGTGCCAGCAGGGGACAGGGCGGTGAGCAGTTCTTC. Translated, it gives CASRGQGGEQFF.

This rearrangement joins TRBV5-1 to TRBJ2-5; 11 bases are shared with TRBD2. The CDR3 runs to 18 residues. J was trimmed by 3 bases and V by 4 bases; bases with no gene match: 14. From germline, CDR1 is SGHRS and CDR2 YFSETQ. The CDR3 region is CASSPRTSGLGGKETQYF. CDR3 DNA: TGCGCCAGCAGCCCACGGACTAGCGGGCTGGGGGGGAAAGAGACCCAGTACTTC. The variable domain in full, completed from reference TRBV5-1 and TRBJ2-5, reads KAGVTQTPRYLIKTRGQQVTLSCSPISGHRSVSWYQQTPGQGLQFLFEYFSETQRNKGNFPGRFSGRQFSNSRSEMNVSTLELGDSALYLCASSPRTSGLGGKETQYFGPGTRLLVL.

J is TRBJ1-1 and V is TRBV19, with 8 bases matching TRBD1. The ends lost 1 base at V and 0 bases at J; junction bases unmatched: 4. Germline lookup yields CDR1 LNHDA and CDR2 SQIVND (reference sequence). The CDR3 contains 16 residues. This CDR3 is CASSIGGQALNTEAFF. DNA for the CDR3: TGTGCCAGTAGTATAGGGGGACAGGCCTTGAACACTGAAGCTTTCTTT.

The V gene is TRBV9, the J gene TRBJ2-2, with 10 bases that match TRBD1. The CDR3 runs 14 residues. V was pared by 7 bases and J by 4 bases, with 4 bases of the junction left unmatched. Germline V gene sequence: CDR1 SGDLS, CDR2 YYNGEE. The CDR3, as DNA: TGTGCCAGCGGTAGGACAGGGGGCACCGGGGAGCTGTTTTTT. This translates into CASGRTGGTGELFF.

This clone has just one count. This chain joins TRBV2 and TRBJ1-3; D unclear. Germline assignment: CDR1 SNHLY and CDR2 FYNNEI. Trimming pared 7 bases from V and 7 bases from J, leaving 17 bases between. The CDR3 runs 14 residues. CDR3 sequence reads: CASTPSQRGNTIYF. In DNA form, the CDR3 reads TGTGCCAGCACTCCATCTCAACGCGGGAACACCATATATTTT.